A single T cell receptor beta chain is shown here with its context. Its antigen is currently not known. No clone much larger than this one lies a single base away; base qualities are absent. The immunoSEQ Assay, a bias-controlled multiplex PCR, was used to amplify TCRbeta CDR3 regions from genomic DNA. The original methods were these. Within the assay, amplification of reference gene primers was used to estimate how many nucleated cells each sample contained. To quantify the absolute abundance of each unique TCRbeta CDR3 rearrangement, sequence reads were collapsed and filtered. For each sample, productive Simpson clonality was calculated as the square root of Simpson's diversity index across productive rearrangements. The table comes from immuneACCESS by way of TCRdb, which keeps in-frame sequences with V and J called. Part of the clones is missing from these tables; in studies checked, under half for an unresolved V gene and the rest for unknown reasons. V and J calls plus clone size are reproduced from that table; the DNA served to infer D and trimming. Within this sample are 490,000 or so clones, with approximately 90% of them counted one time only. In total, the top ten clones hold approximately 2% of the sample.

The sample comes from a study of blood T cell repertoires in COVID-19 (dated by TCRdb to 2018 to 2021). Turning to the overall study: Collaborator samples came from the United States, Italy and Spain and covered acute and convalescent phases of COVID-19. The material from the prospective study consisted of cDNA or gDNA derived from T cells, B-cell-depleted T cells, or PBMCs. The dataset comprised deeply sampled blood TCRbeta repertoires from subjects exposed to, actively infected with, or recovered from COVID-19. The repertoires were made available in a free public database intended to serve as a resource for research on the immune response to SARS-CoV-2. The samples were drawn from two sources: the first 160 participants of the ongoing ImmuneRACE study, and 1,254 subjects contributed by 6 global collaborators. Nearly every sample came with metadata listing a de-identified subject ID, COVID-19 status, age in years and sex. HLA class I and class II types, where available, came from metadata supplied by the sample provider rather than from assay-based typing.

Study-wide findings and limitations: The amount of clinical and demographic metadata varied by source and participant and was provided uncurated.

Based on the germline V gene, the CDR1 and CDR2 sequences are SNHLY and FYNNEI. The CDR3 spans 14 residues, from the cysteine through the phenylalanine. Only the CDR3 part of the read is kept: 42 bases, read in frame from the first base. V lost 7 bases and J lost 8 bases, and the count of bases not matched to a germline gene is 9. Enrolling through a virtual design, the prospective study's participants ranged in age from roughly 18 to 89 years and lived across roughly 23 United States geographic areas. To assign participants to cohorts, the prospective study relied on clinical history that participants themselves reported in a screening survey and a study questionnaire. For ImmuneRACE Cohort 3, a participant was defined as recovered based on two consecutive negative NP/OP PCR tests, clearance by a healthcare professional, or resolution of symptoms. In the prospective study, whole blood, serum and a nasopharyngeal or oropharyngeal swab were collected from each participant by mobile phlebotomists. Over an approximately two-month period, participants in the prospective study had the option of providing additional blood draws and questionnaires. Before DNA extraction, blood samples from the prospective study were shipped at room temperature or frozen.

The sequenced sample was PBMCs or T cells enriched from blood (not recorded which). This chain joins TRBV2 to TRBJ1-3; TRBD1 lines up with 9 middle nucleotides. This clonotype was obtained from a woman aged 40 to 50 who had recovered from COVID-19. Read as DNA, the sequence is TGTGCCAGCACTAGGGACAGGGCGGACCACACCATATATTTT. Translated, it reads CASTRDRADHTIYF.